This T cell receptor (beta chain) emerged from a study of blood T cell repertoires in COVID-19. Overall study context: The United States, Italy and Spain were the sources of the acute and convalescent COVID-19 samples. T cells, B-cell-depleted T cells, or PBMCs provided the cDNA or gDNA that served as material.

V was pared by 4 bases and J by 2 bases, with 4 bases of the junction left unmatched. This CDR3 contains 16 residues. Germline CDR1 PRHDT, CDR2 FYEKMQ (reference sequence). Measured with immunoSEQ multiplex PCR; TCRdb has only the in-frame clones, and not every one. The sample carries fewer than 150,000 clones, just over 75% recorded once. The chain combines TRBV13 with TRBJ2-3; 12 nucleotides line up with TRBD2. Material: peripheral blood. This sequence was found in a human donor in a cohort sampled during active COVID-19. CDR3 loop: CASSSSSGGVTDTQYF. The CDR3 DNA follows: TGTGCCAGCAGCTCCTCTAGCGGGGGGGTCACAGATACGCAGTATTTT. The complete variable domain, with remaining parts taken from reference TRBV13 and TRBJ2-3, reads AAGVIQSPRHLIKEKRETATLKCYPIPRHDTVYWYQQGPGQDPQFLISFYEKMQSDKGSIPDRFSAQQFSDYHSELNMSSLELGDSALYFCASSSSSGGVTDTQYFGPGTRLTVL.